These T cell receptor beta chains were read from a single sample in a study of Graves' ophthalmopathy and Graves' hyperthyroidism. A single record per CDR3 protein comes from TCRdb applying MiXCR to the multiplex PCR reads. In the table there are over a million distinct CDR3 sequences, 36% of which are singletons. Sequenced: peripheral blood or thyroid tissue (not recorded which). These receptors all stem from an adult man with Graves' hyperthyroidism. Each CDR3 is given with its conserved first and last residue. D genes are given only for firm matches. Clone size is shown for a subset of rows, as once, few, many or a class of expanded clone.

TRBV10-2,.,TRBJ1-1,.,CASSEALRAAFF,TGCGCCAGCAGTGAAGCTCTCAGGGCAGCTTTCTTT
TRBV7-3,TRBD1,TRBJ2-7,many,CASSLTRDRGPYEQYF,TGTGCCAGCAGCTTAACAAGGGACAGGGGCCCCTACGAGCAGTACTTC
TRBV5-6,.,TRBJ1-5,few,CASSFSPYSNQPQHF,TGTGCCAGCAGCTTCTCTCCCTATAGCAATCAGCCCCAGCATTTT
TRBV11-2,TRBD1,TRBJ1-5,.,CASSPGQGGGNQPQHF,TGTGCCAGCAGCCCCGGACAGGGGGGCGGCAATCAGCCCCAGCATTTT
TRBV20-1,.,TRBJ2-5,.,CSAREPGFQETQYF,TGCAGTGCTAGAGAACCGGGATTCCAAGAGACCCAGTACTTC
TRBV11-3,TRBD2,TRBJ2-5,.,CASSYGRGRRETQYF,TGTGCCAGCAGCTACGGGAGGGGACGGAGGGAGACCCAGTACTTC
TRBV20-1,.,TRBJ1-2,many,CSARAQLGYTF,TGCAGTGCTAGGGCCCAGTTAGGCTACACCTTC
TRBV29-1,TRBD1,TRBJ1-2,.,CSVEGQGADGYTF,TGCAGCGTTGAGGGACAGGGGGCTGATGGCTACACCTTC
TRBV6-6,TRBD2,TRBJ2-5,.,CASGLAGVGETQYF,TGTGCCAGCGGACTAGCGGGAGTCGGTGAGACCCAGTACTTC
TRBV7-9,TRBD1,TRBJ1-6,few,CASRSGTGPLHF,TGTGCCAGCAGGTCTGGGACAGGACCCCTCCACTTT
TRBV7-8,.,TRBJ1-6,many,CASSSPRTADSPLHF,TGTGCCAGCAGCTCGCCGAGGACAGCGGATTCACCCCTCCACTTT
TRBV10-2,TRBD2,TRBJ2-7,.,CASSAGLAGSNGQYF,TGCGCCAGCAGTGCCGGACTAGCGGGAAGTAACGGGCAGTACTTC
TRBV29-1,TRBD1,TRBJ2-7,.,CSVEGLRDRDTYEQYF,TGCAGCGTTGAAGGGCTCCGGGACAGGGACACCTACGAGCAGTACTTC
TRBV12-3/TRBV12-4,.,TRBJ2-5,.,CASSFGGFVETQYF,TGTGCCAGCAGTTTTGGGGGATTTGTAGAGACCCAGTACTTC
TRBV5-6,.,TRBJ1-4,once,CASSVTGLYEKLFF,TGTGCCAGCAGCGTAACAGGGTTGTACGAAAAACTGTTTTTT
TRBV7-2,.,TRBJ2-1,.,CASSSRDISSYNEQFF,TGTGCCAGCAGCTCCCGGGACATCAGCTCCTACAATGAGCAGTTCTTC
TRBV29-1,TRBD1,TRBJ1-1,many,CSTDRAPEAFF,TGCAGCACGGACAGGGCGCCTGAAGCTTTCTTT
TRBV12-3/TRBV12-4,TRBD1,TRBJ2-7,.,CASREDRGQWGPPTYEQYF,TGTGCCAGCAGAGAGGACAGGGGGCAATGGGGGCCACCTACCTACGAGCAGTACTTC
TRBV6-6,.,TRBJ1-1,many,CASLTGGWGVDTEAFF,TGTGCCAGCCTCACGGGGGGCTGGGGCGTCGATACTGAAGCTTTCTTT
TRBV7-9,TRBD1,TRBJ1-4,many,CASNTGTGLSEKLFF,TGTGCCAGCAACACCGGGACAGGACTGAGTGAAAAACTGTTTTTT